One sample yielded the 28 T cell receptor beta chains listed below, sequenced in a study of OX40 agonist ivuxolimab in advanced cancers. Method: immunoSEQ multiplex PCR; TCRdb's copy keeps in-frame clones and lacks some. The data contain some 61,000 clones, roughly 76% of them singletons. The sequences come from CD4+ or CD8+ T cells sorted from blood, collected in a trial of the OX40 agonist ivuxolimab. The receptors here all came from an adult with an advanced solid tumor such as melanoma, head and neck, liver or kidney cancer.

The chain is built from TRBV2 and TRBJ2-7; D is unresolved. V was clipped by 7 bases and J by 3 bases, with 13 bases between them. The CDR3 loop spans 13 amino acids. Germline V lookup: CDR1 SNHLY, CDR2 FYNNEI. The CDR3 DNA reads TGTGCCAGCAATGTGGTTTGGGGCTACGAGCAGTACTTC. Protein sequence: CASNVVWGYEQYF.

This sequence joins TRBV6-1 and TRBJ1-4, with D possibly matching TRBD1 (6 bases). Germline CDR1 reads MNHNS; CDR2 reads SASEGT. Between the trimmed V and J ends, which lost 2 bases and 4 bases, there was a span of 8 bases. This CDR3 has 14 residues. CDR3: CASSERGLNEKLFF. The CDR3 nucleotides are TGTGCCAGCAGTGAACGGGGGCTTAATGAAAAACTGTTTTTT.

This chain links TRBV30 with TRBJ2-1; D tentatively reads TRBD1 or TRBD2 (5 bases each). CDR1 is GTSNPN and CDR2 is SVGIG in the germline V gene (reference sequence). The CDR3 extends over 15 amino acids. Deletions cut 3 bases from V and 6 bases from J, with 18 bases between. The CDR3 spells CAWSDPGMRGNEQFF. The CDR3, as DNA: TGTGCCTGGAGCGACCCGGGCATGAGGGGCAATGAGCAGTTCTTC.

This clone has a single count. The V gene is TRBV11-2, the J gene TRBJ2-1, with 11 bases identical to TRBD2. The CDR3 consists of 14 residues. J was trimmed by 10 bases and V by 3 bases; bases with no gene match: 5. Germline V gene lookup returns CDR1 SGHAT and CDR2 FQNNGV. CDR3 bases: TGTGCCAGCAGCTTGACTAGCGGGACTGGCGAGCAGTTCTTC. It codes for CASSLTSGTGEQFF.

There are a few counts of this clone. The chain recombines TRBV19 with TRBJ1-6; TRBD1 matches 7 bases. Germline V gene lookup returns CDR1 LNHDA and CDR2 SQIVND (reference sequence). The CDR3 has 14 residues. V gave up 8 bases and J gave up 7 bases; unmatched junction bases: 8. The CDR3 protein is CASGQAVRNSPLHF. CDR3 DNA: TGTGCCAGTGGACAGGCGGTTCGAAATTCACCCCTCCACTTT.

This chain connects TRBV6-1 to TRBJ1-2; the D gene is possibly TRBD1 (6 bases). Looked up from germline, CDR1 is MNHNS and CDR2 is SASEGT. V was pared by 5 bases and J by 3 bases, with 10 bases between. CDR3 length: 13 amino acids. CDR3 DNA: TGTGCCAGCAGTCCGACAGGAGACTATGGCTACACCTTC. It encodes CASSPTGDYGYTF.

This clone has just a few counts. This rearrangement joins TRBV4-1 to TRBJ1-3; TRBD1 is a possible D gene (6 bases). With 0 bases removed from V and 7 bases from J, the gap between germline ends came to 19 bases. CDR3 length: 17 residues. Germline V lookup: CDR1 MGHRA, CDR2 YSYEKL. The CDR3: CASSQDRTVGVGNTIYF. CDR3 DNA: TGCGCCAGCAGCCAAGACCGGACAGTGGGGGTGGGCAACACCATATATTTT.

The V gene is TRBV19, the J gene TRBJ1-5, with 8 positions matching TRBD1. V was pared by 2 bases and J by 2 bases, with 2 bases of the junction left unmatched. CDR3 length: 15 residues. The germline gives CDR1 LNHDA, CDR2 SQIVND (reference sequence). Here the CDR3 reads CASSITGGGNQPQHF. For the CDR3, the DNA is TGTGCCAGTAGTATAACAGGGGGAGGCAATCAGCCCCAGCATTTT.

The gene calls are TRBV28 and TRBJ2-3; D may match TRBD1 or TRBD2 (5 bases each). Germline CDR1 is MDHEN and CDR2 is SYDVKM. The CDR3 is 19 residues long. V was shortened by 2 bases and J by 2 bases, with 23 bases between the two germline ends. CDR3 nucleotides: TGTGCCAGCAGTTTAATGGTTAGCCGGGGCCCTACCACCACAGATACGCAGTATTTT. Its translation is CASSLMVSRGPTTTDTQYF.

The rearrangement links TRBV9 to TRBJ1-3; 7 bases line up with TRBD1. Germline V gives CDR1 SGDLS, CDR2 YYNGEE. Unmatched junction bases numbered 9, after V lost 5 bases and J lost 4 bases. This CDR3 contains 15 residues. DNA of the CDR3: TGTGCCAGCAGTCGACAGGGTGAATCAGGAAACACCATATATTTT. Its translation: CASSRQGESGNTIYF.

The chain recombines TRBV18 with TRBJ2-5; 9 bases map to TRBD1. The CDR3 has 15 residues. Germline values: CDR1 KGHSH, CDR2 LQKENI. V was clipped by 3 bases and J by 5 bases; unmatched bases: 7. DNA for the CDR3: TGTGCCAGCTCACCCCCGGGACAGGGACGCGAGACCCAGTACTTC. This encodes CASSPPGQGRETQYF.

The chain recombines TRBV30 with TRBJ2-5, with unresolved D. The DNA matches TRBJ2-7 better at its end, which makes the J call doubtful. This CDR3 has 14 residues. CDR1 and CDR2 from the germline V gene are GTSNPN and SVGIG (reference sequence). CDR3 protein: CAWSVQSDSYEQYF. The CDR3 DNA is TGTGCCTGGAGTGTACAATCAGATTCCTACGAGCAGTACTTC.

The chain joins TRBV6-4 to TRBJ1-4; the D is unclear. Between the trimmed V and J ends, which lost 0 bases and 5 bases, there was a span of 7 bases. Germline V gives CDR1 MRHNA, CDR2 SNTAGT. The CDR3 is made up of 14 amino acids. The CDR3 is CASSDSTENEKLFF. Here the CDR3 DNA reads TGTGCCAGCAGTGACTCGACGGAGAATGAAAAACTGTTTTTT.

The genes are TRBV14 and TRBJ1-1; D remains ambiguous. This CDR3 is 13 amino acids long. The V gene's germline CDR1 is SGHDN and CDR2 FVKESK. Trimming shortened V by 2 bases and J by 3 bases, and 7 bases separated the two germline ends. As DNA, the CDR3 is TGTGCCAGCAGCCAACAGGAGGACACTGAAGCTTTCTTT. Translated: CASSQQEDTEAFF.

This chain uses TRBV7-2 with TRBJ2-7, with 14 bases matching TRBD2. This CDR3 contains 16 residues. Germline V gene sequence: CDR1 SGHTA, CDR2 FQGNSA. J gave up 4 bases and V 5 bases, and 7 bases lay outside the gene matches. CDR3 protein: CASSPGTSGGKYEQYF. The DNA for the CDR3 is TGTGCCAGCAGCCCGGGGACTAGCGGGGGCAAGTACGAGCAGTACTTC.

V usage is TRBV5-5 and J usage is TRBJ2-3, with D unclear. Between the trimmed V and J ends, which lost 6 bases and 2 bases, there was a span of 4 bases. The CDR3 extends over 11 amino acids. Germline V gene sequence: CDR1 SGHKS, CDR2 YYEKEE (reference sequence). The CDR3 DNA reads as TGTGCCAGCATCTACACAGATACGCAGTATTTT. Translating it yields CASIYTDTQYF.

The genes are TRBV6-5 and TRBJ1-2; TRBD1 aligns across 8 bases. CDR3 length equals 14 residues. After removal of 7 bases from V and 3 bases from J, the junction contained 7 bases not matched to a gene. The germline V gene encodes CDR1 MNHEY and CDR2 SVGAGI. CDR3 region: CASTQDREYYGYTF. The CDR3 nucleotides read TGTGCCAGCACCCAGGACAGGGAGTACTATGGCTACACCTTC.

The chain recombines TRBV7-3 with TRBJ2-3; 9 nucleotides align to TRBD2. The CDR3 has 17 amino acids. Germline V gene lookup returns CDR1 SGHTA and CDR2 FQGTGA. V lost 5 bases to trimming and J lost 5 bases; unmatched junction nucleotides: 14. The DNA of the CDR3 is TGTGCCAGCAGCCGTTTGAGTCGCGGGAGGGCCGGAGATACGCAGTATTTT. It translates to CASSRLSRGRAGDTQYF.

The CDR3: CASSRGGVAERNEQFF. DNA of the CDR3: TGCGCCAGCAGCCGTGGCGGGGTAGCGGAACGCAATGAGCAGTTCTTC. The chain links TRBV5-1 to TRBJ2-1; D is perhaps TRBD2 (6 bases). Trimming shortened V by 4 bases and J by 6 bases, and 20 bases separated the two germline ends. The CDR3 loop spans 16 amino acids. Germline CDR1 reads SGHRS; CDR2 reads YFSETQ.

V gene TRBV5-4 combines with J gene TRBJ2-7; D is uncertain. Trimming removed 0 bases from V and 0 bases from J, with 4 bases in between. This CDR3 has 13 residues. Germline V gene data show CDR1 as SGHNT and CDR2 as YYREEE (reference sequence). The CDR3 region is CASSLASSYEQYF. The CDR3 region has the DNA TGTGCCAGCAGCTTGGCCAGCTCCTACGAGCAGTACTTC. Full variable domain (missing parts from reference TRBV5-4 and TRBJ2-7): ETGVTQSPTHLIKTRGQQVTLRCSSQSGHNTVSWYQQALGQGPQFIFQYYREEENGRGNFPPRFSGLQFPNYSSELNVNALELDDSALYLCASSLASSYEQYFGPGTRLTVT.

J is TRBJ1-5 and V is TRBV6-1, with no clear D. Germline assignment: CDR1 MNHNS and CDR2 SASEGT. V lost 0 bases and J 2 bases, leaving 11 bases between the germline ends. The CDR3 runs 16 residues. CDR3 amino acids: CASSEAPGYGNQPQHF. The CDR3 DNA reads TGTGCCAGCAGTGAAGCGCCGGGATATGGCAATCAGCCCCAGCATTTT.

The chain links TRBV5-6 to TRBJ2-7; D might be TRBD2 (6 bases). The CDR3 runs 16 residues. Trimming took 1 base from V and 2 from J, leaving 16 bases between them. Germline values: CDR1 SGHDT, CDR2 YYEEEE. CDR3 residues: CASSLLAGWGAYEQYF. The CDR3 DNA is TGTGCCAGCAGCTTGTTGGCGGGGTGGGGGGCCTACGAGCAGTACTTC.

The V gene is TRBV7-6, the J gene TRBJ1-1; 7 bases map to TRBD1. With V trimmed by 6 bases and J by 5 bases, 6 bases remained unmatched. The germline V gene encodes CDR1 SGHVS and CDR2 FNYEAQ. This CDR3 is built from 13 residues. Written as DNA, the CDR3 is TGTGCCAGCAGTGACAGGGTTGGGACTGAAGCTTTCTTT. This encodes CASSDRVGTEAFF.

The V call is TRBV13, the J call TRBJ2-6; a weak D match, TRBD2 (5 bases). The V and J ends lost 1 base and 2 bases respectively, with 6 bases between them. The CDR3 length is 15 residues. In germline, CDR1 is PRHDT, CDR2 FYEKMQ (reference sequence). The CDR3 DNA reads TGTGCCAGCAGCTTAGAGGGAGCTGGGGCCAACGTCCTGACTTTC. Protein: CASSLEGAGANVLTF.

V is TRBV18 and J is TRBJ2-1, with TRBD2 matching over 10 bases. CDR3 length: 16 amino acids. J gave up 3 bases and V 5 bases, and 7 bases lay outside the gene matches. The germline V gene encodes CDR1 KGHSH and CDR2 LQKENI. DNA of the CDR3: TGTGCCAGCTCATCTGAGCGGGGGGGATTCTACAATGAGCAGTTCTTC. Amino acids: CASSSERGGFYNEQFF. The entire variable domain, with the rest obtained from reference TRBV18 and TRBJ2-1, is as follows: NAGVMQNPRHLVRRRGQEARLRCSPMKGHSHVYWYRQLPEEGLKFMVYLQKENIIDESGMPKERFSAEFPKEGPSILRIQQVVRGDSAAYFCASSSERGGFYNEQFFGPGTRLTVL.

The chain uses TRBV5-1 and TRBJ1-4; TRBD1 might be the D (5 bases). CDR1 is SGHRS and CDR2 is YFSETQ in the germline V gene. V gave up 0 bases and J gave up 4 bases, with 7 bases separating them. The length of the CDR3 is 14 residues. The CDR3: CASSLEGDNEKLFF. The CDR3 nucleotides are TGCGCCAGCAGCTTGGAAGGGGATAATGAAAAACTGTTTTTT.

The chain combines TRBV4-2 with TRBJ2-7; 10 bases align to TRBD2. The CDR3 is 16 amino acids. Germline V gives CDR1 LGHNA, CDR2 YNFKEQ. V shed 0 bases and J 6 bases; nucleotides not matched to a gene: 8. The chain's CDR3 is CASSQEDIAGGGEQYF. Written as DNA, the CDR3 is TGTGCCAGCAGCCAAGAAGACATAGCGGGAGGCGGCGAGCAGTACTTC.

The rearrangement uses TRBV19 and TRBJ2-4; 9 nucleotides match TRBD1. Germline V gives CDR1 LNHDA, CDR2 SQIVND (reference sequence). The CDR3 runs to 19 residues. Losses at the gene ends were 5 bases for V and 0 bases for J; bases not matched to a gene: 14. The CDR3 is CASSPWKGDREAAKNIQYF. CDR3 nucleotides: TGTGCCAGTAGTCCATGGAAGGGGGACAGGGAAGCAGCCAAAAACATTCAGTACTTC.